These 11 T cell receptor beta chains were sequenced from one sample in a study of T cell changes during pregnancy in multiple sclerosis. This table comes from immunoSEQ multiplex PCR, and its TCRdb copy is limited to in-frame clones, with some not included. The sample has roughly 93,000 clones; 92% are singletons. Sequencing used peripheral blood, obtained after pregnancy. The receptors shown here come from a female donor in good health, enrolled as a control in a pregnancy study.

The chain joins TRBV9 to TRBJ1-4; no clear D. The CDR3 loop spans 15 amino acids. Per the germline V gene, CDR1 is SGDLS and CDR2 is YYNGEE. V lost 0 bases to trimming and J lost 3 bases, with 9 bases between them. The chain's CDR3 is CASSVGERANEKLFF. The CDR3 DNA reads as TGTGCCAGCAGCGTAGGAGAAAGAGCTAATGAAAAACTGTTTTTT.

The V call is TRBV28, the J call TRBJ1-2; D is possibly TRBD1 (5 bases). Germline V gene data show CDR1 as MDHEN and CDR2 as SYDVKM. The CDR3 is 15 amino acids. The ends were cut back, 3 bases at V and 0 bases at J, with 11 bases in the middle. In DNA form, the CDR3 reads TGTGCCAGCAGTTTTGAACAGACAGCTAACTATGGCTACACCTTC. It encodes CASSFEQTANYGYTF.

The J gene is TRBJ2-2, the V gene TRBV14, with 9 nucleotides matching TRBD2. The junction had 4 bases not matched to a gene; V was cut back by 4 bases and J by 7 bases. This CDR3 has 14 residues. CDR1 is SGHDN and CDR2 is FVKESK in the germline V gene. Written as DNA, the CDR3 is TGTGCCAGCAGCCTTCGGACTAGCGACGGGGAGCTGTTTTTT. It specifies CASSLRTSDGELFF.

The rearrangement links TRBV27 to TRBJ2-3; D unclear. CDR3 length equals 13 residues. CDR1 and CDR2 (germline): MNHEY, SMNVEV (reference sequence). Between the trimmed V and J ends, which lost 2 bases and 5 bases, there was a span of 8 bases. The CDR3: CASSLVSLDTQYF. CDR3 DNA sequence: TGTGCCAGCAGTTTAGTGAGTTTAGATACGCAGTATTTT.

The chain uses TRBV6-5 and TRBJ2-7, with D tentatively TRBD1 (5 bases). The CDR3 contains 11 residues. CDR1 is MNHEY, CDR2 SVGAGI, per germline. V was cut by 6 bases and J by 3 bases, with 6 bases left in between. In DNA, the CDR3 is TGTGCCAGCAGCAGGGACTACGAGCAGTACTTC. It encodes CASSRDYEQYF.

The V call is TRBV7-2, the J call TRBJ2-1, with 10 bases that match TRBD1. V trimming: 5 bases; J trimming: 3 bases; junction bases outside the gene matches: 7. The germline V gene has CDR1 SGHTA and CDR2 FQGNSA. This CDR3 spans 16 amino acids. The CDR3 region is CASSQTGGAIYNEQFF. The CDR3 DNA sequence: TGTGCCAGCAGCCAGACAGGGGGCGCAATCTACAATGAGCAGTTCTTC. The full variable domain, with the rest looked up from reference TRBV7-2 and TRBJ2-1, is GAGVSQSPSNKVTEKGKDVELRCDPISGHTALYWYRQSLGQGLEFLIYFQGNSAPDKSGLPSDRFSAERTGGSVSTLTIQRTQQEDSAVYLCASSQTGGAIYNEQFFGPGTRLTVL.

J is TRBJ2-3 and V is TRBV9; 10 nucleotides line up with TRBD2. Germline values: CDR1 SGDLS, CDR2 YYNGEE. There are 15 residues in the CDR3. V shed 4 bases and J 6 bases; nucleotides not matched to a gene: 8. CDR3 bases: TGTGCCAGCAGCCCCTGGACTAGCGGCTCCGATACGCAGTATTTT. This translates into CASSPWTSGSDTQYF.

The rearrangement links TRBV10-1 to TRBJ1-6, with D perhaps TRBD1 (5 bases). The CDR3 spans 18 residues. Trimming shortened V by 11 bases and J by 6 bases, and 29 bases separated the two germline ends. Germline V lookup: CDR1 WNHNN, CDR2 SYGVQD (reference sequence). The CDR3 coding sequence is TGCGCCTTTATGGGGCAGTCTGGACCAATGGAGATTAATTCACCCCTCCACTTT. This codes for CAFMGQSGPMEINSPLHF.

V is TRBV13 and J is TRBJ1-1, with 7 bases identical to TRBD1. Trimming removed 6 bases from V and 1 base from J; junction bases left unmatched: 8. Looked up from germline, CDR1 is PRHDT and CDR2 is FYEKMQ (reference sequence). CDR3 size: 15 residues. CDR3 nucleotide sequence: TGTGCCAGCAGATGGAAGGGGGCGCGGAACACTGAAGCTTTCTTT. Protein sequence: CASRWKGARNTEAFF.

The CDR3 bases are TGTGCCAGCAGCTTGGCCGGTAGTCTCTATGGCTACACCTTC. This translates into CASSLAGSLYGYTF. The chain couples TRBV5-5 to TRBJ1-2, with unresolved D. The V gene's germline CDR1 is SGHKS and CDR2 YYEKEE (reference sequence). CDR3 size: 14 residues. V lost 0 bases and J lost 4, with 10 bases in between.

This chain connects TRBV5-1 to TRBJ1-1; tentatively, D is TRBD1 (6 bases). Germline loops: CDR1 SGHRS, CDR2 YFSETQ. This CDR3 region has 14 residues. V lost 2 bases to trimming and J lost 4 bases, with 12 bases between them. The chain's CDR3 is CASSFRDMSTEAFF. CDR3 sequence (DNA): TGCGCCAGCAGCTTTCGGGACATGAGCACTGAAGCTTTCTTT. Variable domain in full (rest from reference TRBV5-1 and TRBJ1-1): KAGVTQTPRYLIKTRGQQVTLSCSPISGHRSVSWYQQTPGQGLQFLFEYFSETQRNKGNFPGRFSGRQFSNSRSEMNVSTLELGDSALYLCASSFRDMSTEAFFGQGTRLTVV.